Each of the 20 T cell receptor beta chains below was sequenced from the same sample in a study of prognosis after radiotherapy for stage I lung cancer. Amplification of TCR beta CDR3 from genomic DNA used two-round multiplex PCR. Specific primers for each TRBV and TRBJ gene were what first-round PCR used. TCRdb reprocessed the multiplex PCR reads with MiXCR, giving one entry per CDR3 protein. The table shows 30,000 to 40,000 distinct CDR3 sequences, with around 22% occurring only once. The sample here was PBMCs, taken before or after stereotactic body radiation therapy (not recorded which). These TCRs come from a donor older than 45 with non-small cell lung cancer.

About this clonotype: Compared with germline, one end of the junction differs, possibly owing to a read error. The V and J genes are TRBV6-5 and TRBJ1-6; D unclear. CDR3 size: 17 residues. Germline V CDR1 and CDR2: MNHEY, SVGAGI. In DNA, the CDR3 is TGTGCCAGCAGTTCAACGACACGGAGCTCCTATAATTCACCCTTCGACTTT. The encoded protein is CASSSTTRSSYNSPFDF.

Ten or more counts support this clonotype. The genes are TRBV10-2 and TRBJ2-7; 9 bases match TRBD2. CDR3 length equals 14 residues. V gave up 6 bases and J gave up 3 bases; unmatched junction bases: 6. Germline-derived CDR1 and CDR2 are WSHSY and SAAADI. The CDR3 region has the DNA TGCGCCAGCAGGGCCGGGACTAGCAACTACGAGCAGTACTTC. This gives the protein CASRAGTSNYEQYF.

This clonotype turned up a few times. With a much larger clone just one base away, this may be a read error. The gene calls are TRBV30 and TRBJ2-3; D call uncertain. Germline CDR1 is GTSNPN and CDR2 is SVGIG (reference sequence). This CDR3 contains 17 residues. In nucleotides, the CDR3 is TGTGCCTGGAGTGTAGGCATCGGCTACCGTAGCACAGATACGCCGTATTTT. Amino acid sequence: CAWSVGIGYRSTDTPYF. The variable domain in full, with the rest retrieved from reference TRBV30 and TRBJ2-3, is SQTIHQWPATLVQPVGSPLSLECTVEGTSNPNLYWYRQAAGRGLQLLFYSVGIGQISSEVPQNLSASRPQDRQFILSSKKLLLSDSGFYLCAWSVGIGYRSTDTPYFGPGTRLTVL.

Many counts were recorded for this clonotype. The J gene is TRBJ2-6, the V gene TRBV7-3; D unresolved. Germline V gene lookup returns CDR1 SGHTA and CDR2 FQGTGA. The CDR3 has 14 amino acids. V was trimmed by 5 bases and J by 4 bases, leaving 9 bases between them. The CDR3 sequence is CASSPIGGANVLTF. The CDR3 DNA sequence: TGTGCCAGCAGCCCCATCGGAGGGGCCAACGTCCTGACTTTC.

The table lists this clonotype with many counts. The rearrangement links TRBV9 to TRBJ2-2, with 9 bases that match TRBD2. The CDR3 runs to 15 residues. Germline V gene sequence: CDR1 SGDLS, CDR2 YYNGEE. V was clipped by 5 bases and J by 3 bases; unmatched bases: 5. CDR3 sequence reads: CASSTAGGYTGELFF. As DNA, the CDR3 is TGTGCCAGCAGTACCGCGGGAGGGTACACCGGGGAGCTGTTTTTT. The full variable domain, with the rest looked up from reference TRBV9 and TRBJ2-2, is DSGVTQTPKHLITATGQRVTLRCSPRSGDLSVYWYQQSLDQGLQFLIQYYNGEERAKGNILERFSAQQFPDLHSELNLSSLELGDSALYFCASSTAGGYTGELFFGEGSRLTVL.

This clonotype was observed many times. V usage is TRBV12-3 or TRBV12-4 and J usage is TRBJ2-1; D remains ambiguous. Deletions cut 7 bases from V and 0 bases from J, with 16 bases between. The CDR3 covers 16 residues. The CDR3 sequence: CASILPGRSSYNEQFF. CDR3 sequence (DNA): TGTGCCAGCATCCTCCCCGGTAGGAGCTCCTACAATGAGCAGTTCTTC.

This clonotype was seen ten or more times. The V call is TRBV24-1, the J call TRBJ1-1; D not certain. Germline loops: CDR1 KGHDR, CDR2 SFDVKD. The V end was cut by 3 bases, the J end by 7 bases, with 5 bases between. CDR3 size: 11 residues. CDR3 in amino acids: CATSDRHEAFF. CDR3 sequence (DNA): TGTGCCACCAGTGATCGGCATGAAGCTTTCTTT.

This clonotype was seen at least ten times. The genes are TRBV2 and TRBJ1-2; TRBD1 is a possible D gene (5 bases). The V end lost 4 bases, the J end lost 8 bases, and 14 bases lay between the germline ends. In germline, CDR1 is SNHLY, CDR2 FYNNEI. The CDR3 contains 13 residues. The CDR3 DNA reads as TGTGCCAGCAGTGGGGGGGGAAATAACGGCTACACCTTC. Its translation is CASSGGGNNGYTF.

This clonotype was found many times. This rearrangement joins TRBV12-3 or TRBV12-4 to TRBJ1-2; D is unclear. The CDR3 has 15 residues. Trimming stripped 2 bases from V and 2 bases from J, with 12 bases between. The CDR3 DNA follows: TGTGCCAGCAGTTTAAGGCTGACGAACAACTATGGCTACACCTTC. Its translation: CASSLRLTNNYGYTF.

Of note for this clonotype: The conserved phenylalanine or tryptophan is not found at the CDR3 terminus, so this likely reflects a read error. The J gene is TRBJ1-2, the V gene TRBV5-1; maybe TRBD1 (5 bases). V was pared by 0 bases and J by 0 bases, with 12 bases between. This CDR3 has 16 residues. Germline lookup yields CDR1 SGHRS and CDR2 YFSETQ. CDR3 bases: TGCGCCAGCAGCTTGGAGGGGATAACAACTAACTATGGCTACACCATC. It is translated as CASSLEGITTNYGYTI.

This clonotype was observed at least ten times. This chain connects TRBV7-9 to TRBJ2-3; TRBD2 agrees at 13 bases. Germline V gene lookup returns CDR1 SEHNR and CDR2 FQNEAQ (reference sequence). J gave up 5 bases and V 8 bases, and 10 bases lay outside the gene matches. The CDR3 is 16 amino acids. The CDR3 nucleotides read TGTGCCAGCTGCCCCGGACTAGCGGGGGCGGGAGATACGCAGTATTTT. Translated, it gives CASCPGLAGAGDTQYF.

V and J are TRBV19 and TRBJ2-7; no reliable D call. The CDR3 runs to 15 residues. Germline assignment: CDR1 LNHDA and CDR2 SQIVND (reference sequence). The V and J ends lost 5 bases and 2 bases respectively, with 16 bases between them. The CDR3 loop reads CASSPRTHDTYEQYF. CDR3 nucleotide sequence: TGTGCCAGTAGTCCCCGGACGCACGACACCTACGAGCAGTACTTC.

This clonotype was detected ten times or more. The chain recombines TRBV27 with TRBJ1-3; D call uncertain. This CDR3 is 16 amino acids long. Germline CDR1 reads MNHEY; CDR2 reads SMNVEV (reference sequence). V was clipped by 0 bases and J by 0 bases, with 9 bases between them. The chain's CDR3 is CASSLSLPISGNTIYF. The CDR3 DNA follows: TGTGCCAGCAGTTTATCGCTCCCAATCTCTGGAAACACCATATATTTT.

With regard to this clonotype: This may arise from a read error, as a much more abundant clone is one base away. The rearrangement uses TRBV29-1 and TRBJ2-1; the match to TRBD1 covers 7 bases. This CDR3 has 12 residues. Germline V gene data show CDR1 as SQVTM and CDR2 as ANQGSEA. CDR3 nucleotide sequence: TGCAGCTCCCTCACGGGTCGACAGGGCGGCCTCTTC. It yields the protein CSSLTGRQGGLF.

This clonotype has ten or more counts. The rearrangement links TRBV9 to TRBJ1-6, with D tentatively TRBD1 (5 bases). The length of the CDR3 is 16 residues. The germline gives CDR1 SGDLS, CDR2 YYNGEE. V lost 4 bases to trimming and J lost 1 base, with 12 bases between them. The CDR3 DNA sequence: TGTGCCAGCAGCACTTCAGGGCAATCCTATAATTCACCCCTCCACTTT. This encodes CASSTSGQSYNSPLHF.

On this clonotype itself: Being one base from a much bigger clone, this may be a read error. The gene calls are TRBV5-1 and TRBJ2-5; 7 nucleotides line up with TRBD2. Germline values: CDR1 SGHRS, CDR2 YFSETQ. The CDR3 contains 15 residues. V lost 6 bases, J lost 1 base, and 9 bases stayed unmatched. The CDR3 loop reads CASKREGGSQETQYF. Here the CDR3 DNA reads TGCGCCAGCAAGAGGGAGGGAGGTTCCCAAGAGACCCAGTACTTC. Using reference TRBV5-1 and TRBJ2-5 for the parts outside the CDR3, the full variable domain is KAGVTQTPRYLIKTRGQQVTLSCSPISGHRSVSWYQQTPGQGLQFLFEYFSETQRNKGNFPGRFSGRQFSNSRSEMNVSTLELGDSALYLCASKREGGSQETQYFGPGTRLLVL.

In its sample, this clonotype was seen many times. V usage is TRBV3-1 and J usage is TRBJ1-4, with TRBD1 matching over 9 bases. Germline trimming cut 4 bases from V and 6 bases from J; bases unmatched to any gene: 15. The germline gives CDR1 LGHDT, CDR2 YNNKEL (reference sequence). This CDR3 is 18 amino acids long. The CDR3 spells CASSPSNLDRGWDEKLFF. Here the CDR3 DNA reads TGTGCCAGCAGCCCAAGTAACCTTGACAGGGGGTGGGATGAAAAACTGTTTTTT. The whole variable domain, remainder taken from reference TRBV3-1 and TRBJ1-4, is DTAVSQTPKYLVTQMGNDKSIKCEQNLGHDTMYWYKQDSKKFLKIMFSYNNKELIINETVPNRFSPKSPDKAHLNLHINSLELGDSAVYFCASSPSNLDRGWDEKLFFGSGTQLSVL.

This clonotype showed up many times. J is TRBJ2-2 and V is TRBV6-1; D is perhaps TRBD1 (6 bases). Per germline, CDR1 MNHNS and CDR2 SASEGT. CDR3 length: 16 residues. Trimming took 2 bases from V and 4 from J, leaving 14 bases between them. DNA for the CDR3: TGTGCCAGCAGTGAAAGTGTAGGGGGAGTCACCGGGGAGCTGTTTTTT. Residues: CASSESVGGVTGELFF.

This clonotype was picked up a small number of times. A far larger clone is just one base off, so this is likely a read error. The chain has TRBV7-8 and TRBJ2-5; D is unclear. The J call may be wrong; the DNA end is better matched by TRBJ2-1. Germline values: CDR1 SGHVS, CDR2 FQNEAQ. This CDR3 is built from 12 residues. The CDR3 DNA reads TGTGCCAGCGCCCTCTACAACAATGAGCAGTTCTTC. Amino acid sequence: CASALYNNEQFF.

This clonotype was seen repeatedly, ten times or more. The J gene is TRBJ2-3, the V gene TRBV7-6; 12 bases are shared with TRBD2. The CDR3 length is 16 residues. Trimming took 5 bases from V and 4 from J; bases not matched to a gene: 7. Per germline, CDR1 SGHVS and CDR2 FNYEAQ. The CDR3 coding sequence is TGTGCCAGCAGCCCGACTAGCGGGAGTACCCCAGATACGCAGTATTTT. Translating it yields CASSPTSGSTPDTQYF.